This T cell receptor (beta chain) stems from a study of human T cells and chemical hapten exposure. Study-level information: On the upper back, patch tests were applied with 0.01% DPC and read at 6 days. Chiefly women, the patients showed alopecia areata, totalis or universalis. Study-wide results and limits: Having alopecia, donors may respond immunologically unlike healthy people. Among expanded TCRs, significantly more large CDR3 similarity clusters formed than among controls.

Looked up from germline, CDR1 is SEHNR and CDR2 is FQNEAQ (reference sequence). V trimming: 3 bases; J trimming: 5 bases; junction bases outside the gene matches: 4. The CDR3 contains 15 residues. Via MiXCR, TCRdb re-called the RACE reads, giving one row per CDR3 protein. The sample includes roughly 160,000 distinct CDR3 sequences, around 13% of them seen just once. As to time point: patch test 1, 2 weeks after DPC sensitization. The sample's treatment: therapeutic diphenylcyclopropenone sensitization with weekly scalp DPC. To note about this clonotype: Its antigen is still unknown.

This TCR derives from a woman aged 25 to 39 with alopecia areata. Some clones in this sample may be carry-over from other donors' samples. This specimen was whole blood, taken in connection with sensitization to the hapten diphenylcyclopropenone (DPC). The chain employs TRBV7-9 and TRBJ1-4, with 9 bases fitting TRBD1. DNA for the CDR3: TGTGCCAGCAGCTTCGCCGGGACAGGGAATGAAAAACTGTTTTTT. Its translation is CASSFAGTGNEKLFF.